Detailed here is one T cell receptor beta chain. In this sample, this clonotype turned up a few times. Its antigen is currently not known. Base qualities are missing; no much larger clone stands one base away. The sample is drawn from a study of identical twins (dated by TCRdb to 2016 to 2017). Study-level background: To test whether fetal clonotypes persist, this study deep-sequenced TCR alpha and beta repertoires from monozygotic twins, from unrelated adults of various ages, and from cord blood. To rule out contamination, the twin experiments were replicated at different times with different library preparation protocols. Findings and caveats that apply to the study as a whole: In monozygotic twins, out-of-frame TCR alpha sharing was systematically underestimated by recombination models, although the models agreed with sharing between unrelated individuals. Compared with coincidental sharing between unrelated individuals, out-of-frame TCR alpha sequences shared between twins had an excess of sequences with low generation probability. Fewer insertions were carried by abundant cord blood beta clonotypes, a similar but weaker trend appeared in young adult naive repertoires, and no such trend appeared in memory repertoires. Zero-insertion analyses could be partly confounded by invariant T cells such as MAIT and iNKT, though diverse VJ usage argued against such confounding for most clonotypes. Because the same donors could not be followed over many years, the conclusions relied on cross-sectional statistical analysis. The excess sharing between twins in beta out-of-frame sequences was weaker because fewer shared sequences reduced the signal-to-noise ratio.

Library creation used 5' RACE. Sequencing relied on an Illumina HiSeq 2000. A universal primer binding site was added through template switching, and the final cDNA carried a unique molecular identifier so that TCR cDNA molecules could be counted accurately. Specific primers in the conserved constant-segment region were used to synthesize first-strand cDNA for the TCR alpha and beta chains. To control for contamination, every cDNA library carried two barcodes: a SMART-Mk sample barcode plus Illumina barcodes. TruSeq adapter sequences along with Illumina sample barcodes were introduced in two successive PCR steps. The Illumina HiSeq platform was used with custom primers to sequence TCR alpha and beta cDNA libraries. In the source study's methods: Unique molecular identifiers were extracted from raw reads with MiGEC, and CDR3 positions were determined with MiXCR. Recombination models were inferred per individual with the repgenHMM and IGoR tools using an EM algorithm. Shared clonotype analysis was performed with the tcR package in R, normalizing sharing by the product of cloneset sizes. To study raw recombination free of thymic and clonal selection effects, out-of-frame nonproductive sequences were analyzed. The public reads were reanalyzed by TCRdb: fastp trimming at Q25, MiXCR alignment, in-frame beta chains only. Each CDR3 protein gets just one entry, which takes the most common genes and DNA from the rows behind it. These V and J calls rely on TCRdb rather than the paper's analysis. The sample yields 500,000 to 600,000 distinct CDR3 sequences; less than 25% were counted once. In total, the top ten clones hold 0.91% of the sample.

Only healthy Caucasian donors were included. The twin cohort consisted of three pairs of female monozygotic twins, all aged roughly 18 to 30 years. Positive isolation kits from Invitrogen were used to isolate the CD4+ and CD8+ T cell populations. Here V drops 0 bases and J drops 0 bases, and the junction holds 3 bases not matched to any gene. The CDR3 has 17 amino acids, counting the end cysteine and phenylalanine. CDR3 DNA is the only sequence kept; it has 51 bases, read in frame from the first base. The germline V gene yields SGHRS for CDR1 and YFSETQ for CDR2. A further study also used this sample, focusing on T cells expressing NK-cell markers. Reported in the second study: In sorted CD3+CD56+NKG2C+, CD3+CD56+NKG2C- and CD3+CD56-NKG2C+ T-cell subsets from 8 or 9 donors, TCR beta-chain repertoires were profiled. Among the eight sequenced donors, only one was HCMV-seronegative, while the other seven were HCMV-seropositive. To restrict sorting to alphabetaTCR-expressing T cells, an anti-gammadeltaTCR antibody was added in several experiments. In roughly 6 donors, the dominant CD3+CD56+NKG2C+ clonotypes ranked among the top 10 CD8+ clonotypes, making up 1.0-7.0% of CD8+ T cells. Those dominant clonotypes were again the most abundant among CD3+CD56-NKG2C+ cells in a handful of donors, at about 25-60.1%. Whether the expanded NKG2C-expressing T cell clones were specific for HCMV antigens was left unclear. The eight sequenced donors were randomly selected healthy volunteers, three men and five women. HCMV-specific IgG was detected in serum with a commercial ELISA kit to determine HCMV serostatus. MIGEC handled demultiplexing of the reads and grouping by UMI, while MiTCR was used to assemble and quantify clonotypes. Only TCR cDNA sequences supported by at least two reads were kept to exclude erroneous sequences. Downstream repertoire analysis used the tcR package, and clonotypes were matched across fractions by CDR3 nucleotide sequence plus V segment. VDJmatch was used to annotate antigen specificity against VDJdb, with one amino acid substitution in CDR3 allowed.

The receptor's source is a woman aged 18-29 years in good health. The sequenced sample was CD4+ T cells sorted from blood. The receptor chain draws on TRBV5-1 and TRBJ2-6; TRBD1 agrees with 7 junctional bases. Here is the DNA: TGCGCCAGCAGCTTGGAGGGGGCGAACTCTGGGGCCAACGTCCTGACTTTC. This sequence encodes CASSLEGANSGANVLTF.